The T cell receptor (beta chain) under discussion was sequenced for a study of T cells in localized non-small cell lung cancer. Looked up from germline, CDR1 is KGHSH and CDR2 is LQKENI. Trimming left V 2 bases short and J 3 bases short, with 5 bases between. CDR3 size: 13 residues. Using immunoSEQ multiplex PCR, the repertoire was profiled, and TCRdb retains in-frame clones only, with some absent. Found here are about 2,100 clones, about 26% of them singletons; the top ten hold about 15%. This TCR was recovered from a male donor at least 60 years old with stage III lung adenocarcinoma. This sequence joins TRBV18 and TRBJ1-5; D is uncertain. The starting material was lung tumor tissue, obtained before any cancer treatment. CDR3: CASSPGFNQPQHF. In DNA, the CDR3 is TGTGCCAGCTCACCAGGGTTCAATCAGCCCCAGCATTTT. Together with reference TRBV18 and TRBJ1-5, the CDR3 gives the full variable domain: NAGVMQNPRHLVRRRGQEARLRCSPMKGHSHVYWYRQLPEEGLKFMVYLQKENIIDESGMPKERFSAEFPKEGPSILRIQQVVRGDSAAYFCASSPGFNQPQHFGDGTRLSIL.